Only a few counts were recorded for the clone carrying this T cell receptor (beta chain). These data belong to a study of blood T cell repertoires in COVID-19. In the original analysis: For nucleated cells, counts were estimated from reference gene primer amplification. The assay was immunoSEQ multiplex PCR, and TCRdb's table has in-frame clones only and misses some. That table supplies the V and J calls and clone size; D and trimming were determined from the DNA. This table has roughly 150,000 clones, 83% appearing once. This CDR3 comprises 14 residues. Germline V gene sequence: CDR1 MDHEN, CDR2 SYDVKM. V dropped 6 bases and J dropped 7 bases, with 16 bases sitting between them.

This clonotype was sampled from a woman aged 80 or over with acute or convalescent COVID-19. The V gene is TRBV28, the J gene TRBJ1-5; D may be TRBD1 (6 bases). The specimen sequenced was peripheral blood. The CDR3 loop reads CASRLQGMGQPQHF. CDR3 in DNA: TGTGCCAGCAGGTTACAGGGCATGGGACAGCCCCAGCATTTT.